Listed below are T cell receptor beta chains from one sample, sequenced in a study of T cells in Graves' hyperthyroidism and ophthalmopathy. TCRdb recomputed calls from the multiplex PCR reads with MiXCR, one row per CDR3 protein. The repertoire holds over 300,000 distinct CDR3 sequences, with approximately 13% as singletons. The sequenced material came from blood. These receptors all come from a woman aged 55-69 years with Graves' hyperthyroidism. The CDR3 runs from the conserved cysteine through the conserved F or W. A D gene is named only where the DNA matches it firmly. The size entry is marked missing in some rows and otherwise reads once, few, many or a size class.

-,14,TRBV10-3,TRBJ1-2,few,TGTGCCATCAGTGAGTCGCCCAGGAGATATGGCTACACCTTC,CAISESPRRYGYTF
-,13,TRBV19,TRBJ2-3,many,TGTGCCAGTAGCCCGGTGAACACAGATACGCAGTATTTT,CASSPVNTDTQYF
TRBD2,17,TRBV4-1,TRBJ2-1,few,TGCGCCAGCAGCCAGGGACTAGCGGGAGAGTTATATAATGAGCAGTTCTTC,CASSQGLAGELYNEQFF
TRBD1,17,TRBV11-2,TRBJ2-7,-,TGTGCCAGCAGCCCACCAAAGGGACAGGGGCCGTCCTACGAGCAGTACTTC,CASSPPKGQGPSYEQYF
TRBD2,16,TRBV5-1,TRBJ2-3,many,TGCGCCAGCAGCTTTTCCACTAGCGGGAGTTCGGATACGCAGTATTTT,CASSFSTSGSSDTQYF
-,11,TRBV2,TRBJ2-5,-,TGTGCCAGCAGTGGAGTAGAGACCCAGTACTTC,CASSGVETQYF
-,15,TRBV12-3/TRBV12-4,TRBJ1-6,many,TGTGCCAGCAGTTTAATAGGAGGGGATAATTCACCCCTCCACTTT,CASSLIGGDNSPLHF
-,15,TRBV20-1,TRBJ1-5,-,TGCAGTGCTACCAAAACAGGGAGGGCCAATCAGCCCCAGCATTTT,CSATKTGRANQPQHF
-,13,TRBV19,TRBJ1-2,few,TGTGCCAGTACGCGGGGGACAAACTATGGCTACACCTTC,CASTRGTNYGYTF
TRBD2,18,TRBV7-8,TRBJ2-5,-,TGTGCCAGCAGCCCATCTCGCCGGGTCGGCGGGAGGCCAGGGGAGCAGTACTTC,CASSPSRRVGGRPGEQYF
TRBD1,15,TRBV18,TRBJ2-7,many,TGTGCCAGCTCACCCAGGACAGGGGTCTCCTACGAGCAGTACTTC,CASSPRTGVSYEQYF
TRBD2,18,TRBV27,TRBJ2-1,few,TGTGCCAGCAGTTTAGTAGGACTAGCGGAGAGGTTCTACAATGAGCAGTTCTTC,CASSLVGLAERFYNEQFF
-,13,TRBV20-1,TRBJ2-3,many,TGCAGTGCTGGCCCCATCGGCGCAGATACGCAGTATTTT,CSAGPIGADTQYF
-,12,TRBV11-3,TRBJ2-1,many,TGTGCCAGCAGCTCCCAATACAATGAGCAGTTCTTC,CASSSQYNEQFF
-,12,TRBV20-1,TRBJ1-1,many,TGCAGTGCCAGCCGCATCTACACTGAAGCTTTCTTT,CSASRIYTEAFF
TRBD1,15,TRBV5-1,TRBJ2-1,-,TGCGCCAGCAGATATAACAGGGGGCTAGACAATGAGCAGTTCTTC,CASRYNRGLDNEQFF
-,12,TRBV20-1,TRBJ2-5,many,TGCAGTGCTAGAGGGGACCAAGAGACCCAGTACTTC,CSARGDQETQYF
-,15,TRBV7-3,TRBJ2-1,many,TGTGCCAGCAGCTTATTGGGCTTTACGGGCAATGAGCAGTTCTTC,CASSLLGFTGNEQFF
TRBD1,13,TRBV27,TRBJ2-7,many,TGTGCCAGCAGTCGGGACAGGGCGGGTGAGCAGTACTTC,CASSRDRAGEQYF
TRBD2,13,TRBV29-1,TRBJ2-7,-,TGCAGCGTTCGGGGGAGGGTTACCTACGAGCAGTACTTC,CSVRGRVTYEQYF
-,14,TRBV9,TRBJ1-6,few,TGTGCCAGCAGCGTAAGCTCCTATAATTCACCCCTCCACTTT,CASSVSSYNSPLHF
-,16,TRBV30,TRBJ1-5,many,TGTGCCTGGAGTGCCCCGCATTTTTATAGCAATCAGCCCCAGCATTTT,CAWSAPHFYSNQPQHF
TRBD2,15,TRBV6-6,TRBJ2-7,many,TGTGCCAGCAGTTACTCGTGGCTAGCGGGAGACGAGCAGTACTTC,CASSYSWLAGDEQYF
-,14,TRBV5-1,TRBJ1-2,-,TGCGCCAGCAGTCACGAGACCCGGGGCGATGGCTACACCTTC,CASSHETRGDGYTF
TRBD1,14,TRBV4-2,TRBJ2-7,many,TGTGCCAGCAGCCTGGGGACAGGGGGGCGCGAGCAGTACTTC,CASSLGTGGREQYF